The clone carrying this T cell receptor beta chain appeared a few times. The data belong to a study of T cell repertoires in cytomegalovirus infection. TCRdb used MiXCR to reprocess the reads, holding one entry per CDR3 protein. The table shows fewer than 250,000 distinct CDR3 sequences, with roughly 20% occurring only once. The ends were cut back, 7 bases at V and 1 base at J, with 10 bases in the middle. The CDR3 contains 13 residues. From germline, CDR1 is SEHNR and CDR2 FQNEAQ (reference sequence). This sequence was found in a human donor in good health (CMV status not recorded). Some clones in this sample may be carry-over from other donors' samples. Material for sequencing was CD8+ T cells from PBMCs. This chain uses TRBV7-9 with TRBJ2-5, with D possibly being TRBD1 or TRBD2 (6 bases each). The CDR3 sequence is CASNGGGQETQYF. The CDR3 region has the DNA TGTGCCAGCAACGGAGGGGGCCAAGAGACCCAGTACTTC.